These 11 T cell receptor beta chains were all obtained from the same sample, sequenced in a study of PD-1 blockade in classical Hodgkin lymphoma. All the patients suffered relapse after autologous stem cell transplantation, and brentuximab vedotin exposure differed. Sequenced by immunoSEQ multiplex PCR; TCRdb stores in-frame clones only, minus some. The data contain tens of thousands of clones, around 84% of them singletons. The sequencing used peripheral blood mononuclear cells (PBMCs), collected at baseline. The receptor set was obtained from a human donor with classical Hodgkin lymphoma.

The V gene is TRBV7-9, the J gene TRBJ2-3; D uncertain. CDR1 and CDR2 from the germline V gene are SEHNR and FQNEAQ (reference sequence). The CDR3 is 14 amino acids. The V end was cut by 3 bases, the J end by 6 bases, with 13 bases between. The CDR3 coding sequence is TGTGCCAGCAGCTTTTTTGGGCCGGTGGATACGCAGTATTTT. It codes for CASSFFGPVDTQYF.

This clone was seen a handful of times. V and J are TRBV30 and TRBJ1-1, with 7 positions matching TRBD1. The germline CDR1 and CDR2 sequences are GTSNPN and SVGIG (reference sequence). Trimming cost V 8 bases and J 2 bases; bases outside gene matches: 11. CDR3 length: 14 amino acids. CDR3 DNA: TGTGCCGGGAAGAAAAAGGGGGCTAACACTGAAGCTTTCTTT. This encodes CAGKKKGANTEAFF.

This chain joins TRBV2 and TRBJ2-3; possibly TRBD2 for D (6 bases). Germline lookup yields CDR1 SNHLY and CDR2 FYNNEI. The length of the CDR3 is 16 residues. The V end was cut by 6 bases, the J end by 3 bases, with 19 bases between. The CDR3 nucleotides are TGTGCCAGCAGGTCAACGGGACTCCCGCCAACAGATACGCAGTATTTT. Protein: CASRSTGLPPTDTQYF.

The rearrangement joins TRBV6-5 to TRBJ2-5; D possibly matches TRBD1 or TRBD2 (6 bases each). The J call may be in error: the DNA end matches TRBJ2-7 better. CDR1 and CDR2 (germline): MNHEY, SVGAGI. The CDR3 is 16 amino acids. The chain's CDR3 is CASSSSSGARHFEQYF. CDR3 in DNA: TGTGCCAGCAGTTCGTCTTCGGGGGCGCGGCATTTCGAGCAGTACTTC.

This clone was recorded a few times. V usage is TRBV5-1 and J usage is TRBJ2-1; the D is unclear. Trimming cost V 2 bases and J 5 bases, with 5 bases left between them. This CDR3 is built from 12 residues. Per the germline V gene, CDR1 is SGHRS and CDR2 is YFSETQ. CDR3 region: CASSFHNNEQFF. For the CDR3, the DNA is TGCGCCAGCAGCTTTCACAACAATGAGCAGTTCTTC.

The rearrangement links TRBV7-3 to TRBJ2-3; TRBD2 aligns across 9 bases. The germline V gene encodes CDR1 SGHTA and CDR2 FQGTGA. The CDR3 spans 17 residues. The trim removed 3 bases at V and 1 base at J, leaving 8 bases unmatched. The CDR3 protein is CASSLGLASPRTDTQYF. As DNA, the CDR3 is TGTGCCAGCAGCTTGGGACTAGCATCCCCTCGCACAGATACGCAGTATTTT.

The rearrangement uses TRBV6-6 and TRBJ2-7; tentatively, D is TRBD2 (5 bases). CDR1 is MNHNY, CDR2 SVGAGI, per germline (reference sequence). The CDR3 consists of 14 residues. V lost 5 bases, J lost 10 bases, and 21 bases lay in between. The CDR3 loop reads CASSPGEPTFYQYF. Written as DNA, the CDR3 is TGTGCCAGCAGTCCCGGGGAGCCCACCTTCTACCAGTACTTC.

CDR3 DNA sequence: TGTGCCAGCACCCCCGGCCTGAACATAGCCTACGAGCAGTACTTC. Protein: CASTPGLNIAYEQYF. The chain recombines TRBV6-6 with TRBJ2-7; D not resolved. This CDR3 has 15 residues. Deletions cut 7 bases from V and 2 bases from J, with 18 bases between. The germline V gene encodes CDR1 MNHNY and CDR2 SVGAGI (reference sequence).

The gene calls are TRBV7-9 and TRBJ1-2; D ambiguous. This CDR3 region has 14 residues. Trimming removed 2 bases at V and 5 bases at J, with 12 bases between. Germline V gives CDR1 SEHNR, CDR2 FQNEAQ (reference sequence). CDR3 sequence reads: CASSLWDGDYGYTF. DNA of the CDR3: TGTGCCAGCAGCTTATGGGATGGGGATTATGGCTACACCTTC.

This sequence joins TRBV14 and TRBJ1-1; D is possibly TRBD1 (5 bases). The V end lost 4 bases, the J end lost 3 bases, and 9 bases lay between the germline ends. The V gene's germline CDR1 is SGHDN and CDR2 FVKESK. This CDR3 has 13 amino acids. CDR3 amino acids: CASSPWGYTEAFF. The CDR3 DNA sequence: TGTGCCAGCAGCCCGTGGGGCTACACTGAAGCTTTCTTT. Full variable domain (outside the CDR3, taken from reference TRBV14 and TRBJ1-1): EAGVTQFPSHSVIEKGQTVTLRCDPISGHDNLYWYRRVMGKEIKFLLHFVKESKQDESGMPNNRFLAERTGGTYSTLKVQPAELEDSGVYFCASSPWGYTEAFFGQGTRLTVV.

V gene TRBV28 combines with J gene TRBJ2-3, with 11 bases identical to TRBD2. V lost 5 bases and J lost 4; bases outside the gene matches: 8. The germline CDR1 and CDR2 sequences are MDHEN and SYDVKM. This CDR3 region has 16 residues. The CDR3 DNA is TGTGCCAGCAGTCCCCCTAGCGGGGGGACCCCAGATACGCAGTATTTT. Translated: CASSPPSGGTPDTQYF.